Reported below is one T cell receptor (beta chain). The antigen is unknown. This sample was included in a study of shared clonotypes between healthy human individuals. Study-level results: Lower generation probabilities were found for non-shared clonotypes than for those shared by all four donors. Memory subsets had estimated richness that was generally smaller than that of naive subsets. Donor scarcity curtailed the genetic and exposure-history diversity represented herein.

The repertoire was sequenced with immunoSEQ multiplex PCR; TCRdb's copy has only in-frame clones and lacks some. The table lists over 400,000 clones, 95% to 97% of them singletons, with approximately 0.067% in the top ten. The germline V gene has CDR1 SGHVT and CDR2 SQSDAQ. The CDR3 loop spans 17 amino acids. V lost 3 bases and J lost 5; bases outside the gene matches: 14. Input material: naive CD4+ T cells sorted from blood. Subset specified: CD45RA+ positively selected. The sequence was collected from a woman in her twenties or thirties in good health. V gene TRBV7-4 combines with J gene TRBJ2-7; 9 positions agree with TRBD1. The CDR3 sequence is CASSLNPTGTGSHEQYF. As DNA, the CDR3 is TGTGCCAGCAGCTTGAATCCAACCGGGACAGGGTCCCACGAGCAGTACTTC.